These 8 T cell receptor beta chains were sequenced from one sample in a study of T cell responses to AZD1222 COVID-19 vaccine (dated by TCRdb to 2020 to 2023). The library was built by means of the immunoSEQ multiplex PCR assay. The source is immuneACCESS, and TCRdb retained only in-frame sequences with V and J called. Part of the clones is not carried over; for the studies checked, unresolved V genes explain less than half of this, and the remainder is unexplained. Within this sample are about 110,000 clones, with about 91% of them counted one time only. The ten biggest clones cover less than 8.5% of the sample. The sample's time point label, decoded: baseline before first vaccination. The sequenced sample was peripheral blood, obtained on day 0 of AZD1222 vaccination. These receptors came from an adult in good health.

The rearrangement joins TRBV30 to TRBJ2-5; either TRBD1 or TRBD2 may fit D (5 bases each). Germline V gives CDR1 GTSNPN, CDR2 SVGIG (reference sequence). V was clipped by 3 bases and J by 4 bases, with 12 bases between them. The CDR3 loop spans 13 amino acids. CDR3 sequence reads: CAWSVKGRETQYF. CDR3 nucleotides: TGTGCCTGGAGCGTAAAGGGGAGAGAGACCCAGTACTTC. Complete variable domain (other parts from reference TRBV30 and TRBJ2-5): SQTIHQWPATLVQPVGSPLSLECTVEGTSNPNLYWYRQAAGRGLQLLFYSVGIGQISSEVPQNLSASRPQDRQFILSSKKLLLSDSGFYLCAWSVKGRETQYFGPGTRLLVL.

The rearrangement joins TRBV7-2 to TRBJ2-1, with a weak D call TRBD2 (5 bases). Germline V gene data show CDR1 as SGHTA and CDR2 as FQGNSA. The CDR3 sequence is 15 residues long. The ends were cut back, 5 bases at V and 0 bases at J, with 11 bases in the middle. CDR3 DNA sequence: TGTGCCAGCAGCCCCGACTATAGCTCCTACAATGAGCAGTTCTTC. Amino acid sequence: CASSPDYSSYNEQFF.

The chain uses TRBV5-4 and TRBJ2-3; 8 nucleotides align to TRBD2. The CDR3 length is 16 residues. CDR1 is SGHNT, CDR2 YYREEE, per germline (reference sequence). Losses at the gene ends were 1 base for V and 3 bases for J; bases not matched to a gene: 7. This CDR3 reads CASSLRWSGRTDTQYF. In DNA, the CDR3 is TGTGCCAGCAGCTTGAGGTGGAGCGGGAGAACAGATACGCAGTATTTT.

The rearrangement uses TRBV4-1 and TRBJ1-5; no clear D. The CDR3 loop spans 15 amino acids. Germline V CDR1 and CDR2: MGHRA, YSYEKL. V shed 0 bases and J shed 9 bases, with 15 bases lying between them. CDR3 sequence (DNA): TGCGCCAGCAGCCAAGATCCTAAGGGCCTCTGGCCCCAGCATTTT. It yields the protein CASSQDPKGLWPQHF.

The chain is built from TRBV7-2 and TRBJ1-5, with D possibly TRBD1 on 5 matching bases. This CDR3 contains 13 residues. Germline loops: CDR1 SGHTA, CDR2 FQGNSA. Between the trimmed V and J ends, which lost 6 bases and 7 bases, there was a span of 13 bases. CDR3 coding DNA: TGTGCCAGCAGTGAAACTTGGGGCCAGCCCCAGCATTTT. Translating it yields CASSETWGQPQHF.

The J gene is TRBJ2-5, the V gene TRBV30, with D unclear. Per the germline V gene, CDR1 is GTSNPN and CDR2 is SVGIG (reference sequence). The CDR3 consists of 11 residues. The germline V and J ends were trimmed by 2 bases and 3 bases, with 4 bases remaining between them. CDR3 loop: CAWSREETQYF. DNA of the CDR3: TGTGCCTGGAGTAGAGAAGAGACCCAGTACTTC.

The rearrangement joins TRBV4-1 to TRBJ2-7, with a possible D match to TRBD1 (6 bases). Germline-derived CDR1 and CDR2 are MGHRA and YSYEKL. The CDR3 is made up of 14 amino acids. The V end was cut by 1 base, the J end by 7 bases, with 14 bases between. The CDR3 protein is CASSQVFWGPEQYF. The CDR3 region has the DNA TGCGCCAGCAGCCAAGTGTTCTGGGGGCCGGAGCAGTACTTC.

The chain uses TRBV4-1 and TRBJ1-4; D not resolved. Trimming removed 3 bases at V and 6 bases at J, with 11 bases between. The CDR3 consists of 14 residues. Germline lookup yields CDR1 MGHRA and CDR2 YSYEKL. This chain's CDR3 is CASSHGTFDEKLFF. For the CDR3, the DNA is TGCGCCAGCAGCCATGGTACCTTCGATGAAAAACTGTTTTTT.